A single sample gave rise to the 21 T cell receptor beta chains below, sequenced in a study of CD8 T cells in ankylosing spondylitis. TCRdb re-called the 5' RACE reads with MiXCR, one entry per CDR3 protein. The sample carries 200,000 to 300,000 distinct CDR3 sequences, roughly a tenth recorded once. Sequencing used blood, either unsorted or a sorted T cell fraction (not recorded which). Source of these receptors: a male donor with ankylosing spondylitis or in good health (not recorded which).

The chain recombines TRBV20-1 with TRBJ1-5; a weak D match, TRBD1 (5 bases). V lost 1 base to trimming and J lost 2 bases, with 9 bases between them. Germline V gene lookup returns CDR1 DFQATT and CDR2 SNEGSKA (reference sequence). The CDR3 is made up of 14 amino acids. The DNA of the CDR3 is TGCAGTGCTAGAGCAGGGTTTCGCAATCAGCCCCAGCATTTT. This gives the protein CSARAGFRNQPQHF.

This clonotype appeared a few times. V usage is TRBV5-1 and J usage is TRBJ2-1; tentative D call: TRBD2 (6 bases). Trimming pared 5 bases from V and 9 bases from J, leaving 18 bases between. CDR1 is SGHRS and CDR2 is YFSETQ in the germline V gene. The CDR3 length is 14 residues. The CDR3, as DNA: TGCGCCAGCAGTATAAGCGGGTCTAACTCTGAGCAGTTCTTC. It translates to CASSISGSNSEQFF.

This clonotype was observed at least ten times. The rearrangement uses TRBV7-3 and TRBJ2-1, with 11 bases matching TRBD2. The CDR3 runs to 16 residues. Trimming cost V 3 bases and J 4 bases; bases outside gene matches: 5. Germline V gene data show CDR1 as SGHTA and CDR2 as FQGTGA. As DNA, the CDR3 is TGTGCCAGCAGCTTTTGGAGACTAGCGGGGTACAATGAGCAGTTCTTC. Its translation: CASSFWRLAGYNEQFF.

This clonotype was picked up many times. The CDR3 here is CAISDHQGADYGYTF. For the CDR3, the DNA is TGTGCCATCAGTGATCATCAGGGGGCGGACTATGGCTACACCTTC. V and J are TRBV10-3 and TRBJ1-2; TRBD1 matches at 8 bases. Germline V gene sequence: CDR1 ENHRY, CDR2 SYGVKD. The CDR3 has 15 residues. Unmatched junction bases numbered 6, after V lost 3 bases and J lost 3 bases.

This clonotype was recorded at least ten times. J is TRBJ2-7 and V is TRBV20-1, with D perhaps TRBD2 (5 bases). The CDR3 runs to 14 residues. Germline V CDR1 and CDR2: DFQATT, SNEGSKA (reference sequence). Trimming shortened V by 3 bases and J by 2 bases, and 14 bases separated the two germline ends. The CDR3 sequence is CSASLLGGPYEQYF. Written as DNA, the CDR3 is TGCAGTGCTAGTTTGCTCGGCGGGCCCTACGAGCAGTACTTC.

This clonotype was counted ten times or more. The chain couples TRBV6-5 to TRBJ2-5; tentative D call: TRBD1 (5 bases). The CDR3 is made up of 15 amino acids. Germline CDR1 reads MNHEY; CDR2 reads SVGAGI. The V and J ends lost 0 bases and 5 bases respectively, with 13 bases between them. CDR3: CASSYSSSGRETQYF. CDR3 DNA sequence: TGTGCCAGCAGTTACTCTTCTTCAGGGCGGGAGACCCAGTACTTC.

This sequence joins TRBV6-5 and TRBJ2-1; perhaps TRBD2 as D (5 bases). The ends were cut back, 0 bases at V and 9 bases at J, with 18 bases in the middle. The CDR3 is 16 residues long. Per the germline V gene, CDR1 is MNHEY and CDR2 is SVGAGI. The CDR3 DNA is TGTGCCAGCAGTTACTCCGGGTCTAGCCCCCTCGGTGAGCAGTTCTTC. As protein: CASSYSGSSPLGEQFF.

The V call is TRBV27, the J call TRBJ2-3, with D possibly matching TRBD2 (5 bases). Trimming left V 2 bases short and J 2 bases short, with 14 bases between. CDR1 and CDR2 from the germline V gene are MNHEY and SMNVEV (reference sequence). This CDR3 region has 16 residues. Here the CDR3 DNA reads TGTGCCAGCAGTTTAAAGTCCGGGGAGATCACAGATACGCAGTATTTT. Translated: CASSLKSGEITDTQYF.

This clonotype was seen repeatedly, ten times or more. The V call is TRBV29-1, the J call TRBJ2-7; D is tentatively TRBD1 or TRBD2 (6 bases each). Germline V gives CDR1 SQVTM, CDR2 ANQGSEA. This CDR3 region has 14 residues. Trimming pared 6 bases from V and 4 bases from J, leaving 19 bases between. DNA of the CDR3: TGCAGCGTCGGGGGCTTTGGGGGCTGGTACGAGCAGTACTTC. It codes for CSVGGFGGWYEQYF.

This clonotype was recorded many times. The gene calls are TRBV3-1 and TRBJ2-1, with D perhaps TRBD2 (5 bases). The CDR3 is made up of 12 amino acids. Between the trimmed V and J ends, which lost 0 bases and 13 bases, there was a span of 10 bases. In germline, CDR1 is LGHDT, CDR2 YNNKEL (reference sequence). CDR3: CASSQDLASQFF. The DNA for the CDR3 is TGTGCCAGCAGCCAAGATCTAGCAAGCCAGTTCTTC.

This clonotype was seen a handful of times. J is TRBJ2-2 and V is TRBV3-1; D is perhaps TRBD1 or TRBD2 (5 bases each). Trimming cost V 6 bases and J 5 bases, with 13 bases left between them. Germline CDR1 reads LGHDT; CDR2 reads YNNKEL (reference sequence). The CDR3 is 14 amino acids. The CDR3 loop reads CASREGRWTGELFF. The CDR3 nucleotides read TGTGCCAGCAGAGAGGGGCGATGGACCGGGGAGCTGTTTTTT.

This clonotype has at least ten counts. V is TRBV12-3 or TRBV12-4 and J is TRBJ2-1, with TRBD2 matching 7 bases. The J segment lost 7 bases and the V segment lost 6 bases, leaving 12 bases of the junction unmatched. This CDR3 has 15 residues. CDR3 in DNA: TGTGCCAGCAGCCCCGGGACTACTAGAGAAAATGAGCAGTTCTTC. Amino acid sequence: CASSPGTTRENEQFF.

This clonotype was recorded at least ten times. The chain joins TRBV20-1 to TRBJ2-3; the match to TRBD2 covers 9 bases. V dropped 5 bases and J dropped 2; count of bases not matched to a gene: 8. Looked up from germline, CDR1 is DFQATT and CDR2 is SNEGSKA (reference sequence). This CDR3 spans 15 amino acids. In DNA form, the CDR3 reads TGCAGTGCTGTGCTAGCGGGGAGCCTCACAGATACGCAGTATTTT. It encodes CSAVLAGSLTDTQYF.

In this sample, this clonotype turned up many times. This sequence joins TRBV5-1 and TRBJ2-4; 7 positions match TRBD1. Losses at the gene ends were 4 bases for V and 3 bases for J; bases not matched to a gene: 10. The V gene's germline CDR1 is SGHRS and CDR2 YFSETQ. The CDR3 has 16 amino acids. CDR3 amino acids: CASSEVDRTDKNIQYF. In DNA, the CDR3 is TGCGCCAGCAGCGAGGTGGACAGGACTGACAAAAACATTCAGTACTTC.

Many counts were recorded for this clonotype. This rearrangement joins TRBV7-8 to TRBJ2-5, with TRBD1 identical over 7 bases. Per germline, CDR1 SGHVS and CDR2 FQNEAQ. The J segment lost 5 bases and the V segment lost 6 bases, leaving 9 bases of the junction unmatched. This CDR3 comprises 14 residues. The CDR3 loop reads CASSSDRLGETQYF. Written as DNA, the CDR3 is TGTGCCAGCAGTTCGGACAGGCTGGGGGAGACCCAGTACTTC.

This clonotype has a handful of counts. The genes are TRBV25-1 and TRBJ1-5, with D unclear. CDR1 is MGHDK, CDR2 SYGVNS, per germline. Trimming cost V 3 bases and J 0 bases, with 6 bases left between them. The CDR3 extends over 14 amino acids. The CDR3 nucleotides are TGTGCCAGCAGTGATGAGTATAGCAATCAGCCCCAGCATTTT. It is translated as CASSDEYSNQPQHF.

This clonotype was found many times. The chain couples TRBV20-1 to TRBJ1-1; no firm D call. Germline CDR1 is DFQATT and CDR2 is SNEGSKA (reference sequence). V lost 5 bases, J lost 0 bases, and 10 bases lay in between. This CDR3 has 13 amino acids. CDR3 loop: CSAVLMMNTEAFF. The CDR3 coding sequence is TGCAGTGCTGTACTTATGATGAACACTGAAGCTTTCTTT.

At least ten counts were recorded for this clonotype. The V gene is TRBV5-1, the J gene TRBJ1-3; no definite D call. The V gene lost 0 bases and the J gene lost 4 bases, with 17 bases spanning the gap. Per the germline V gene, CDR1 is SGHRS and CDR2 is YFSETQ. The CDR3 is 17 amino acids. The CDR3 DNA reads as TGCGCCAGCAGCTTGGACGGTGGCAGATCATCCGGAAACACCATATATTTT. Its translation: CASSLDGGRSSGNTIYF. Drawing the rest from reference TRBV5-1 and TRBJ1-3, the complete variable domain is KAGVTQTPRYLIKTRGQQVTLSCSPISGHRSVSWYQQTPGQGLQFLFEYFSETQRNKGNFPGRFSGRQFSNSRSEMNVSTLELGDSALYLCASSLDGGRSSGNTIYFGEGSWLTVV.

This clonotype was found many times. This CDR3 reads CASSLGGGYYNEQFF. CDR3 coding DNA: TGTGCCAGCAGTTTGGGCGGGGGGTACTACAATGAGCAGTTCTTC. V is TRBV3-1 and J is TRBJ2-1, with TRBD2 matching over 8 bases. Germline CDR1 and CDR2: LGHDT and YNNKEL (reference sequence). After removal of 6 bases from V and 3 bases from J, the junction contained 7 bases not matched to a gene. The CDR3 sequence is 15 residues long.

On this clonotype: A much more abundant neighbour one base away suggests this may be a read error. CDR3 sequence (DNA): TGTGCCATCAGCCCCCTCGGACAGAGTCCCTACGAGCAGTACTTC. This sequence encodes CAISPLGQSPYEQYF. V and J are TRBV10-3 and TRBJ2-7, with D possibly being TRBD1 (6 bases). Trimming cost V 6 bases and J 2 bases, with 17 bases left between them. The CDR3 totals 15 residues. Germline lookup yields CDR1 ENHRY and CDR2 SYGVKD.

J is TRBJ2-1 and V is TRBV7-9; tentative D call: TRBD2 (6 bases). This CDR3 has 13 residues. V dropped 5 bases and J dropped 9 bases, with 14 bases sitting between them. Per the germline V gene, CDR1 is SEHNR and CDR2 is FQNEAQ (reference sequence). The CDR3 DNA sequence: TGTGCCAGCAGCCCCGGGGGTAGCGCTGAGCAGTTCTTC. The encoded protein is CASSPGGSAEQFF.